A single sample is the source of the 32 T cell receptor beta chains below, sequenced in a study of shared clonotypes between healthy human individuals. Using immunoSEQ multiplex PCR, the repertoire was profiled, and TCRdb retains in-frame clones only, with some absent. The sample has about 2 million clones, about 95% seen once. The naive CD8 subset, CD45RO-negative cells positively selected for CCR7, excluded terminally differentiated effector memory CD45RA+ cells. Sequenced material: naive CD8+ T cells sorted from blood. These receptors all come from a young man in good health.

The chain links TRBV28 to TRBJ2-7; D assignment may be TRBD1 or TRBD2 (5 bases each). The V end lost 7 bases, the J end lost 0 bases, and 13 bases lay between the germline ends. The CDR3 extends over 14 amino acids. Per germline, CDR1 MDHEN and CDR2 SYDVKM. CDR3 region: CASITGTSSYEQYF. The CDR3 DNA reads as TGTGCCAGCATCACCGGGACCTCCTCCTACGAGCAGTACTTC.

The CDR3 here is CATSSRGLAGGGLAKNIQYF. The CDR3, as DNA: TGTGCCACCAGCTCACGTGGACTAGCGGGAGGAGGGTTAGCCAAAAACATTCAGTACTTC. V usage is TRBV15 and J usage is TRBJ2-4; 14 bases are shared with TRBD2. The V and J ends lost 5 bases and 0 bases, in that order; junction bases with no gene match: 12. There are 20 residues in the CDR3. Germline V gene lookup returns CDR1 LNHNV and CDR2 YYDKDF (reference sequence). Drawing the rest from reference TRBV15 and TRBJ2-4, the complete variable domain is DAMVIQNPRYQVTQFGKPVTLSCSQTLNHNVMYWYQQKSSQAPKLLFHYYDKDFNNEADTPDNFQSRRPNTSFCFLDIRSPGLGDTAMYLCATSSRGLAGGGLAKNIQYFGAGTRLSVL.

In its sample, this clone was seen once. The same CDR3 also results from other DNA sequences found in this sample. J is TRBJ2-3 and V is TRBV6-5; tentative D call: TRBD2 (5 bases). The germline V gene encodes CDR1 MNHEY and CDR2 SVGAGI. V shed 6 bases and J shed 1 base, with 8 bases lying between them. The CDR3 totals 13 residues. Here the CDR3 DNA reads TGTGCCAGCAGCCTCGGGGGCACAGATACGCAGTATTTT. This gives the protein CASSLGGTDTQYF.

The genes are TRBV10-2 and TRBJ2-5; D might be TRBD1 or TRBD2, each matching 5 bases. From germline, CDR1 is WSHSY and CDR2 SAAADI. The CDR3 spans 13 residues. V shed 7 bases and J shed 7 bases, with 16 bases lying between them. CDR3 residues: CASTGLGEGTQYF. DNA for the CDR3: TGCGCCAGCACCGGCCTGGGGGAAGGGACCCAGTACTTC.

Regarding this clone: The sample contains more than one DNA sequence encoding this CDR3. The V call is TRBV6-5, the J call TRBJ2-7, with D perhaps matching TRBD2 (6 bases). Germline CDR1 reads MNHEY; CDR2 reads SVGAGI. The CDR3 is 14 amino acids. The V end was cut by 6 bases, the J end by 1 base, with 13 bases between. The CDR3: CASSQIGSSYEQYF. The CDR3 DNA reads TGTGCCAGCAGCCAGATCGGGAGTTCCTACGAGCAGTACTTC.

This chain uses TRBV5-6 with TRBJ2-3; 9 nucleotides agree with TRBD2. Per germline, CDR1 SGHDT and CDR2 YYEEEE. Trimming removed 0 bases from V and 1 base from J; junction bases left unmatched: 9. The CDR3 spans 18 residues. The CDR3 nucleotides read TGTGCCAGCAGCTTGGCGGGTGCGGGAGGGCCTGGCACAGATACGCAGTATTTT. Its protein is CASSLAGAGGPGTDTQYF.

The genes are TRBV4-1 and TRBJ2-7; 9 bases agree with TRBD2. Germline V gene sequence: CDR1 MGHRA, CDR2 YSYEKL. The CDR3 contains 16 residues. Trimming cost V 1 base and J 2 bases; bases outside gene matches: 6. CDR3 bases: TGCGCCAGCAGCCAAGGAGGGGTAGCGGGAGCCTACGAGCAGTACTTC. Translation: CASSQGGVAGAYEQYF.

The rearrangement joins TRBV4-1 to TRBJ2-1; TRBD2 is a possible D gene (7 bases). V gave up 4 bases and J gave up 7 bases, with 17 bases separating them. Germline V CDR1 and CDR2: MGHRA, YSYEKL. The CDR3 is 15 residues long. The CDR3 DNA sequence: TGCGCCAGCAGCCGAGCACAAGGGGGGGGGAATGAGCAGTTCTTC. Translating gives CASSRAQGGGNEQFF.

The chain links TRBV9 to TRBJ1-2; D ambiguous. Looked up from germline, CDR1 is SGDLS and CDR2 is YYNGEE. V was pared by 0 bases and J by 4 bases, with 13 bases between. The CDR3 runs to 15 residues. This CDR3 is CASSVEGLSTYGYTF. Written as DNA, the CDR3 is TGTGCCAGCAGCGTAGAAGGTCTTTCTACCTATGGCTACACCTTC.

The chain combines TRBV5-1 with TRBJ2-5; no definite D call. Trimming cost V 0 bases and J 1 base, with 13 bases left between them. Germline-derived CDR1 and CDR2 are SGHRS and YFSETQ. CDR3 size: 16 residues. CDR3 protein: CASSLAGLDPQETQYF. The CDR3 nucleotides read TGCGCCAGCAGCTTGGCCGGGTTAGACCCCCAAGAGACCCAGTACTTC.

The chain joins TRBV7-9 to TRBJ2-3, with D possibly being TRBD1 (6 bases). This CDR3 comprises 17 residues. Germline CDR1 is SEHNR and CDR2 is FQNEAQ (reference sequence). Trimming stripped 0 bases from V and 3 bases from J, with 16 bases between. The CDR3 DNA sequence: TGTGCCAGCAGCTTAGCGCTAACAGGGCCGGCAACAGATACGCAGTATTTT. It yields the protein CASSLALTGPATDTQYF.

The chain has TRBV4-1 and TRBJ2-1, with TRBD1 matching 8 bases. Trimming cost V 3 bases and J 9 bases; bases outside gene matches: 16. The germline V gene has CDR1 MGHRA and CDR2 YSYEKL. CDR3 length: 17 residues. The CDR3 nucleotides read TGCGCCAGCAGCCAGAGGGAAACGCGACAGGGGTTTACTGAGCAGTTCTTC. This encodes CASSQRETRQGFTEQFF.

The CDR3 spells CASSVDLAGANEQFF. Written as DNA, the CDR3 is TGTGCCAGCAGCGTAGATCTAGCGGGGGCCAATGAGCAGTTCTTC. The chain recombines TRBV9 with TRBJ2-1; 10 nucleotides align to TRBD2. From germline, CDR1 is SGDLS and CDR2 YYNGEE. V gave up 0 bases and J gave up 6 bases; unmatched junction bases: 3. The CDR3 contains 15 residues.

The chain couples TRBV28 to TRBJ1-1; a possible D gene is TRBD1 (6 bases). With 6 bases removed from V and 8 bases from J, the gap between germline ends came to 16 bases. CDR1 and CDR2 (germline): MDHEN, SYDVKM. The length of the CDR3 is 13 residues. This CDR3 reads CASSSRGGREAFF. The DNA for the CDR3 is TGTGCCAGCAGCTCTCGGGGGGGCCGAGAAGCTTTCTTT.

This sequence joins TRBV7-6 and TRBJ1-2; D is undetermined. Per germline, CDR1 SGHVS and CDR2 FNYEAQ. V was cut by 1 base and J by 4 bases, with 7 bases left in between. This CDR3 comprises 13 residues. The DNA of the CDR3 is TGTGCCAGCAGCTTAGGGGAGAGCTATGGCTACACCTTC. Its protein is CASSLGESYGYTF. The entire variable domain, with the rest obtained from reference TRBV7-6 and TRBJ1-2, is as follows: GAGVSQSPRYKVTKRGQDVALRCDPISGHVSLYWYRQALGQGPEFLTYFNYEAQQDKSGLPNDRFSAERPEGSISTLTIQRTEQRDSAMYRCASSLGESYGYTFGSGTRLTVV.

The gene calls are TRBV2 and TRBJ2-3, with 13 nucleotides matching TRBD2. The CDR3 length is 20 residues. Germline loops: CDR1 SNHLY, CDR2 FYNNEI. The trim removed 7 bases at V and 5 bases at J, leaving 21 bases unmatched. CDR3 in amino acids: CASTTPVQATSGRDQDTQYF. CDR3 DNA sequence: TGTGCCAGCACCACCCCCGTCCAGGCCACTAGCGGGAGGGATCAAGATACGCAGTATTTT.

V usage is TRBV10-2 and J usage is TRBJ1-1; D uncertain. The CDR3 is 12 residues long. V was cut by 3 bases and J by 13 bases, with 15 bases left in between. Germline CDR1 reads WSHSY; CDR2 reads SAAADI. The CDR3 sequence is CASSEGGRTDFF. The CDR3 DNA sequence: TGCGCCAGCAGTGAAGGTGGCCGAACTGATTTCTTT.

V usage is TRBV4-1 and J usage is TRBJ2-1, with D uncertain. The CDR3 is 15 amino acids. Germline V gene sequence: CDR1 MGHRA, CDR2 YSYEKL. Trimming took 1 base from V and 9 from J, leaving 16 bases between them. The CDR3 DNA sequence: TGCGCCAGCAGCCAAGCCGTGAGTTCGGCCGTTGAGCAGTTCTTC. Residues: CASSQAVSSAVEQFF.

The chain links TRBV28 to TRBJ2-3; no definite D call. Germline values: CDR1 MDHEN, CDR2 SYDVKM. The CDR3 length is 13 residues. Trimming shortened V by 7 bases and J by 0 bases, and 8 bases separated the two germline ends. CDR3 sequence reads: CASTARSTDTQYF. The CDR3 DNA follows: TGTGCCAGCACAGCGCGAAGCACAGATACGCAGTATTTT.

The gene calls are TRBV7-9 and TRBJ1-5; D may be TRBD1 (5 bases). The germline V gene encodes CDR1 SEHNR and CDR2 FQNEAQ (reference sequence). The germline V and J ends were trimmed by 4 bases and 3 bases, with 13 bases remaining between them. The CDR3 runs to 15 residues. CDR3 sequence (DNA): TGTGCCAGCAGCTACGGTTGGGGGATCAATCAGCCCCAGCATTTT. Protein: CASSYGWGINQPQHF.

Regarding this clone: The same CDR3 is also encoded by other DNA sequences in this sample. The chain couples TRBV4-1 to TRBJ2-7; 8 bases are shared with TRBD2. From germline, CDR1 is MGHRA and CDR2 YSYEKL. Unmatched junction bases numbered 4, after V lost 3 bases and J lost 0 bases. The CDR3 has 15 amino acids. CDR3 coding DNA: TGCGCCAGCAGCCAGTTAGCGGGAAGCTCCTACGAGCAGTACTTC. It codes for CASSQLAGSSYEQYF.

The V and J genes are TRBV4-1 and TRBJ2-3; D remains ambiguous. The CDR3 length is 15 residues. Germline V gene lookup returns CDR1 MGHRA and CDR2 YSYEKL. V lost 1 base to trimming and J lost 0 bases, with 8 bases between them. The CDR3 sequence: CASSQAILSTDTQYF. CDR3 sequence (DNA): TGCGCCAGCAGCCAAGCGATCCTAAGCACAGATACGCAGTATTTT.

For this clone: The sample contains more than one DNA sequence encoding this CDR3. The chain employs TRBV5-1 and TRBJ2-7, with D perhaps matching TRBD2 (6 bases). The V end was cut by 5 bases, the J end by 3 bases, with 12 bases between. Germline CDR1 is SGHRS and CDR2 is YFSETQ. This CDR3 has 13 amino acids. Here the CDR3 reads CASSFGTLYEQYF. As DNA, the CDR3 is TGCGCCAGCAGTTTCGGGACTCTCTACGAGCAGTACTTC.

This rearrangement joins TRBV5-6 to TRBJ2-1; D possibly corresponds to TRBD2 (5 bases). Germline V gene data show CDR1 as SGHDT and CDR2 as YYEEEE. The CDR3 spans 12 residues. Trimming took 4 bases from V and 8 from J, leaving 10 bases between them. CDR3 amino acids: CASSPGDYEQFF. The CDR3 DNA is TGTGCCAGCAGCCCCGGGGATTATGAGCAGTTCTTC.

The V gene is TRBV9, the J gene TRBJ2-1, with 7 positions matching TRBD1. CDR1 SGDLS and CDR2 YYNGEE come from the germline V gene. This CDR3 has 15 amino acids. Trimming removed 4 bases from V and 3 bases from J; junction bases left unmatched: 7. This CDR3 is CASSPYRDSYNEQFF. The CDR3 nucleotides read TGTGCCAGCAGCCCCTACAGGGACAGCTACAATGAGCAGTTCTTC.

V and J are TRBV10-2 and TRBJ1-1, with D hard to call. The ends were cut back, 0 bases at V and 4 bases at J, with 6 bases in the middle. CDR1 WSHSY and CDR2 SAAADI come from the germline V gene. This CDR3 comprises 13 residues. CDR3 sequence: CASSESDGTEAFF. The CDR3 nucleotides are TGCGCCAGCAGTGAGTCGGATGGCACTGAAGCTTTCTTT.

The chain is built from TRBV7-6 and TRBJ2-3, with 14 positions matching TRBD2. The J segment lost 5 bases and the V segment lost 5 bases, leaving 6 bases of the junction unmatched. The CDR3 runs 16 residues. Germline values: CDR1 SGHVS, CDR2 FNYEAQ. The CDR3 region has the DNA TGTGCCAGCAGCCAGGGACTAGCGGGAGACCAAGATACGCAGTATTTT. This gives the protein CASSQGLAGDQDTQYF.

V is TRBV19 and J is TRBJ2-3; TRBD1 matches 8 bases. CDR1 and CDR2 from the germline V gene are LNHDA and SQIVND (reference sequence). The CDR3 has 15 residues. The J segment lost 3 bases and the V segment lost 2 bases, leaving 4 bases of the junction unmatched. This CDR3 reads CASSIRTGYTDTQYF. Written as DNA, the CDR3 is TGTGCCAGTAGTATACGGACAGGGTATACAGATACGCAGTATTTT. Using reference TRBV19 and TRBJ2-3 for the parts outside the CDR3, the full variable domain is DGGITQSPKYLFRKEGQNVTLSCEQNLNHDAMYWYRQDPGQGLRLIYYSQIVNDFQKGDIAEGYSVSREKKESFPLTVTSAQKNPTAFYLCASSIRTGYTDTQYFGPGTRLTVL.

The CDR3 DNA reads TGTGCCAGCAGATACAGGGGGCGGGAAGAGACCCAGTACTTC. It is translated as CASRYRGREETQYF. V is TRBV6-1 and J is TRBJ2-5, with 9 bases aligning to TRBD1. Germline V gives CDR1 MNHNS, CDR2 SASEGT. The trim removed 6 bases at V and 3 bases at J, leaving 5 bases unmatched. The CDR3 is made up of 14 amino acids.

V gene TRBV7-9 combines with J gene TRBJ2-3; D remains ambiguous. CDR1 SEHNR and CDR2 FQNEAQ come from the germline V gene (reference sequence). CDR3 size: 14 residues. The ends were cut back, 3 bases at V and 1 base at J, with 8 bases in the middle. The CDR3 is CASSFDPGTDTQYF. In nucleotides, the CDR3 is TGTGCCAGCAGCTTTGACCCCGGCACAGATACGCAGTATTTT. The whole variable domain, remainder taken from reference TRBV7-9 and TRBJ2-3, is DTGVSQNPRHKITKRGQNVTFRCDPISEHNRLYWYRQTLGQGPEFLTYFQNEAQLEKSRLLSDRFSAERPKGSFSTLEIQRTEQGDSAMYLCASSFDPGTDTQYFGPGTRLTVL.

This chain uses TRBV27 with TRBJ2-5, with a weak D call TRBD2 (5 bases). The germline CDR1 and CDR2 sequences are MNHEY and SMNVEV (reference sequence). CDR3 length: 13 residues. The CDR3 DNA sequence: TGTGCTAGCGAGGGCCCAGACCAAGAGACCCAGTACTTC. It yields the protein CASEGPDQETQYF.

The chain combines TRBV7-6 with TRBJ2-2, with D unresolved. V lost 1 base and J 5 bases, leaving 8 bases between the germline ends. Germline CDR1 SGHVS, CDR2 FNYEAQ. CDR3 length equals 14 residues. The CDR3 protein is CASSLVLDTGELFF. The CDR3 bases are TGTGCCAGCAGCTTAGTTTTGGATACCGGGGAGCTGTTTTTT.